The 11 T cell receptor beta chains below all came from one sample that was sequenced in a study of neurological immune-mediated disorders. MiXCR was run by TCRdb on the 5' RACE reads, yielding one entry per CDR3 protein. The sample yields roughly 50,000 distinct CDR3 sequences, approximately 15% seen once. Sequenced input: PBMCs. These receptors all come from a man in his 60s in good health.

This clonotype was found many times. The V and J genes are TRBV7-9 and TRBJ2-2; 11 bases match TRBD1. Trimming removed 5 bases from V and 4 bases from J; junction bases left unmatched: 9. CDR3 size: 17 residues. Germline CDR1 is SEHNR and CDR2 is FQNEAQ (reference sequence). The CDR3 loop reads CASSRFGQGATTGELFF. As DNA, the CDR3 is TGTGCCAGCAGCCGATTCGGACAGGGGGCGACCACCGGGGAGCTGTTTTTT. Full variable domain (outside the CDR3, taken from reference TRBV7-9 and TRBJ2-2): DTGVSQNPRHKITKRGQNVTFRCDPISEHNRLYWYRQTLGQGPEFLTYFQNEAQLEKSRLLSDRFSAERPKGSFSTLEIQRTEQGDSAMYLCASSRFGQGATTGELFFGEGSRLTVL.

This clonotype was seen repeatedly, ten times or more. The V gene is TRBV7-2, the J gene TRBJ1-1, with D perhaps TRBD1 (5 bases). Per germline, CDR1 SGHTA and CDR2 FQGNSA. There are 15 residues in the CDR3. Trimming removed 0 bases from V and 5 bases from J, with 13 bases in between. The CDR3 loop is CASSLARQGGTEAFF. DNA for the CDR3: TGTGCCAGCAGCTTAGCGCGGCAGGGTGGGACTGAAGCTTTCTTT.

This clonotype was observed many times. This chain connects TRBV5-1 to TRBJ1-2; TRBD1 might be the D (6 bases). The germline V and J ends were trimmed by 2 bases and 8 bases, with 10 bases remaining between them. The CDR3 has 12 amino acids. Germline V gives CDR1 SGHRS, CDR2 YFSETQ. The CDR3 DNA follows: TGCGCCAGCAGCTTTGGGACAAGCGGCTACACCTTC. This gives the protein CASSFGTSGYTF.

This clonotype has a handful of counts. The gene calls are TRBV29-1 and TRBJ1-2; D is unclear. The V end lost 8 bases, the J end lost 7 bases, and 11 bases lay between the germline ends. The CDR3 loop spans 10 amino acids. CDR1 is SQVTM, CDR2 ANQGSEA, per germline. The CDR3 spells CSTREPGYTF. The CDR3 bases are TGCAGCACTCGGGAACCTGGCTACACCTTC.

This chain links TRBV5-1 with TRBJ2-7; TRBD1 aligns across 9 bases. The germline CDR1 and CDR2 sequences are SGHRS and YFSETQ. The CDR3 contains 14 residues. Trimming cost V 4 bases and J 3 bases; bases outside gene matches: 5. CDR3 DNA sequence: TGCGCCAGCAGCCTATCGGGACAGGGCTACGAGCAGTACTTC. Translated, it gives CASSLSGQGYEQYF.

This clonotype was recorded many times. V usage is TRBV5-6 and J usage is TRBJ1-6; maybe TRBD1 (5 bases). V was trimmed by 3 bases and J by 12 bases, leaving 10 bases between them. The CDR3 covers 12 residues. Germline V gene lookup returns CDR1 SGHDT and CDR2 YYEEEE. CDR3 nucleotide sequence: TGTGCCAGCAGCTCTAAGGGGCTACCCCTCCACTTT. The encoded protein is CASSSKGLPLHF. The complete variable domain, with remaining parts taken from reference TRBV5-6 and TRBJ1-6, reads DAGVTQSPTHLIKTRGQQVTLRCSPKSGHDTVSWYQQALGQGPQFIFQYYEEEERQRGNFPDRFSGHQFPNYSSELNVNALLLGDSALYLCASSSKGLPLHFGNGTRLTVT.

This clonotype was found many times. V is TRBV7-6 and J is TRBJ1-5, with 8 bases that match TRBD1. The CDR3 contains 19 residues. The V segment lost 5 bases and the J segment 3 bases; nucleotides outside the gene matches: 18. The V gene's germline CDR1 is SGHVS and CDR2 FNYEAQ. CDR3 nucleotide sequence: TGTGCCAGCAGCAAAGAATTATTTTCGGGGACAGGCCTCAATCAGCCCCAGCATTTT. Translation gives CASSKELFSGTGLNQPQHF.

This clonotype came up many times. The chain is built from TRBV6-1 and TRBJ2-7; tentatively, D is TRBD2 (5 bases). The CDR3 extends over 14 amino acids. Germline CDR1 is MNHNS and CDR2 is SASEGT. V dropped 8 bases and J dropped 3 bases, with 17 bases sitting between them. The CDR3 loop reads CASASRGSIYEQYF. The CDR3 bases are TGTGCCAGCGCGAGCCGGGGAAGCATCTACGAGCAGTACTTC.

Note on this clonotype: A read error may produce the germline difference seen at one junction end. The V and J genes are TRBV29-1 and TRBJ1-2, with 8 bases matching TRBD1. In germline, CDR1 is SQVTM, CDR2 ANQGSEA. The CDR3 covers 15 residues. CDR3 DNA sequence: TGCAGCGTTTACATTGAAGCAGGGGGCTCATATGGCTACCCCTTC. Amino acids: CSVYIEAGGSYGYPF.

The CDR3 region is CASSFGQGSLTGELFF. The CDR3 coding sequence is TGTGCCAGCAGTTTCGGACAGGGGAGTCTCACCGGGGAGCTGTTTTTT. The chain employs TRBV6-2 or TRBV6-3 and TRBJ2-2, with 9 bases matching TRBD1. The CDR3 contains 16 residues. The germline V gene encodes CDR1 MNHEY and CDR2 SVGEGT. V gave up 4 bases and J gave up 4 bases; unmatched junction bases: 7.

This clonotype was seen repeatedly, ten times or more. This rearrangement joins TRBV15 to TRBJ1-5, with D perhaps matching TRBD1 (6 bases). From germline, CDR1 is LNHNV and CDR2 YYDKDF (reference sequence). V lost 2 bases to trimming and J lost 5 bases, with 31 bases between them. The CDR3 contains 21 residues. For the CDR3, the DNA is TGTGCCACCAGCAGATCTTTAGCGGGGGGCCGATGGGGATCGTCCGATCAGCCCCAGCATTTT. Residues: CATSRSLAGGRWGSSDQPQHF.